The sequence of this TCR beta chain was determined in a study of blood T cell repertoires in COVID-19. From germline, CDR1 is SGHTA and CDR2 FQGNSA. The CDR3 is 14 residues long. Trimming took 0 bases from V and 2 from J, leaving 7 bases between them. The age range of participants was about 18 to 95 years, with residence in about two dozen US areas. Categorization into cohorts depended on clinical history that participants reported. Individuals in the exposed group had encountered a COVID-19 case within 2 weeks preceding study entry. The authors' processing: Cell counts per sample came from amplifying reference gene primers. Profiled with immunoSEQ multiplex PCR; TCRdb holds only in-frame clones, not every one. D and trimming were read from the DNA, whereas the V and J calls and clone size are those reported in that table. This sample has roughly 430,000 clones, with nearly 90% found just once.

The sequence was collected from a young woman who had been exposed to COVID-19. The rearrangement links TRBV7-2 to TRBJ1-2; no reliable D call. Input material: PBMCs or T cells enriched from blood (not recorded which). The CDR3 bases are TGTGCCAGCAGCTTAGCTGGGCAGAACTATGGCTACACCTTC. Encoded protein: CASSLAGQNYGYTF.